One sample yielded the 17 T cell receptor beta chains listed below, sequenced in a study of blood T cells in healthy people across ages. Combining a sample-barcoded 5' primer with a J-beta primer mix, a second PCR ran for 7 to 11 cycles. TCRdb reprocessed the 5' RACE reads with MiXCR, giving one entry per CDR3 protein. Of fewer than 2 million distinct CDR3 sequences listed, roughly two fifths were seen once; the top ten hold around 23%. Specimen: blood. The source is a human donor in good health.

There are a few counts of this clonotype. The germline gene is not matched at one end of the junction; a read error may be the cause. This chain uses TRBV29-1 with TRBJ1-2; 8 bases map to TRBD1. The CDR3 is 11 amino acids. The germline V gene encodes CDR1 SQVTM and CDR2 ANQGSEA. The CDR3 DNA follows: TGCAGCGTTGCAGGGGGCGATGGCCACACCTTC. The encoded protein is CSVAGGDGHTF.

This clonotype occurred a few times. V is TRBV12-3 or TRBV12-4 and J is TRBJ1-2; D is undetermined. V lost 2 bases and J lost 6, with 19 bases in between. The CDR3 totals 16 residues. As DNA, the CDR3 is TGTGCCAGCAGTTTAAAGCCCTGGGCCAACGGCCATGGCTACACCTTC. It translates to CASSLKPWANGHGYTF.

This clonotype showed up just a few times. V is TRBV7-9 and J is TRBJ1-2; TRBD1 is a possible D gene (5 bases). The germline V and J ends were trimmed by 5 bases and 4 bases, with 14 bases remaining between them. This CDR3 spans 14 amino acids. The germline V gene encodes CDR1 SEHNR and CDR2 FQNEAQ (reference sequence). CDR3 amino acids: CASSPGGDPYGYTF. In DNA form, the CDR3 reads TGTGCCAGCAGCCCTGGTGGGGACCCCTATGGCTACACCTTC. Supplemented by reference TRBV7-9 and TRBJ1-2, the full variable domain reads DTGVSQNPRHKITKRGQNVTFRCDPISEHNRLYWYRQTLGQGPEFLTYFQNEAQLEKSRLLSDRFSAERPKGSFSTLEIQRTEQGDSAMYLCASSPGGDPYGYTFGSGTRLTVV.

The chain employs TRBV4-2 and TRBJ1-2, with D unresolved. The CDR3 has 14 residues. Germline V gene sequence: CDR1 LGHNA, CDR2 YNFKEQ. V was cut by 0 bases and J by 3 bases, with 8 bases left in between. The CDR3 here is CASSQDGEHYGYTF. The CDR3 DNA follows: TGTGCCAGCAGCCAAGATGGGGAGCACTATGGCTACACCTTC.

V is TRBV7-2 and J is TRBJ2-3, with 8 bases identical to TRBD1. This CDR3 comprises 15 residues. The germline CDR1 and CDR2 sequences are SGHTA and FQGNSA. V lost 5 bases and J lost 8; bases outside the gene matches: 12. The CDR3 region has the DNA TGTGCCAGCAGCCCCGCTGGACAGGGTAGGGGTACGCAGTATTTT. Amino acids: CASSPAGQGRGTQYF.

This clonotype was counted ten times or more. This chain connects TRBV18 to TRBJ2-1, with D unclear. Trimming shortened V by 4 bases and J by 0 bases, and 7 bases separated the two germline ends. Germline-derived CDR1 and CDR2 are KGHSH and LQKENI. This CDR3 spans 14 amino acids. The CDR3 protein is CASSQTSSYNEQFF. The CDR3 region has the DNA TGTGCCAGCTCACAAACGAGCTCCTACAATGAGCAGTTCTTC.

In its sample, this clonotype was seen a few times. The chain uses TRBV6-2 or TRBV6-3 and TRBJ2-1; 7 bases line up with TRBD1. CDR1 MNHEY and CDR2 SVGEGT come from the germline V gene. The CDR3 length is 12 residues. V gave up 5 bases and J gave up 12 bases; unmatched junction bases: 7. The CDR3 reads CASSNRQGGQFF. CDR3 DNA: TGTGCCAGCAGTAACCGACAGGGTGGGCAGTTCTTC.

The CDR3 DNA reads TGTGCCAGCAGTCCAATAGCGGGGGAGGACACAGATACGCAGTATTTT. Translation gives CASSPIAGEDTDTQYF. The V call is TRBV7-2, the J call TRBJ2-3, with 9 bases that match TRBD2. This CDR3 comprises 16 residues. V gave up 6 bases and J gave up 2 bases; unmatched junction bases: 9. The germline V gene encodes CDR1 SGHTA and CDR2 FQGNSA.

This chain links TRBV6-2 or TRBV6-3 with TRBJ2-2; weak D call: TRBD1 (6 bases). The V end lost 5 bases, the J end lost 4 bases, and 11 bases lay between the germline ends. In germline, CDR1 is MNHEY, CDR2 SVGEGT. The CDR3 contains 14 residues. In DNA, the CDR3 is TGTGCCAGCAGTACAGGGATCATCACCGGGGAGCTGTTTTTT. Encoded protein: CASSTGIITGELFF.

A note on this clonotype: One junction end disagrees with the germline gene, perhaps due to a read error. J is TRBJ2-2 and V is TRBV12-3 or TRBV12-4; D tentatively fits TRBD1 or TRBD2 (6 bases each). CDR3 length equals 15 residues. CDR3: CVSWPGGGYTGELFF. The CDR3 DNA reads as TGTGTCAGCTGGCCCGGGGGCGGGTACACCGGGGAGCTGTTTTTT.

This rearrangement joins TRBV4-1 to TRBJ2-1; 11 nucleotides line up with TRBD1. The CDR3 has 17 residues. The V segment lost 4 bases and the J segment 6 bases; nucleotides outside the gene matches: 11. Germline V gives CDR1 MGHRA, CDR2 YSYEKL. The chain's CDR3 is CASSLLVGQGVRNEQFF. The DNA for the CDR3 is TGCGCCAGCAGCCTCCTAGTGGGACAGGGGGTCCGCAATGAGCAGTTCTTC.

The DNA of the CDR3 is TGCAGCGTCAAGACAGGGGATTCGAACACTGAAGCTTTCTTT. Translated: CSVKTGDSNTEAFF. This chain joins TRBV29-1 and TRBJ1-1; 8 bases align to TRBD1. The trim removed 6 bases at V and 1 base at J, leaving 7 bases unmatched. This CDR3 spans 14 amino acids. CDR1 SQVTM and CDR2 ANQGSEA come from the germline V gene.

This clonotype was found a few times. Here the CDR3 reads CSAFRGDSTDTQYF. In DNA, the CDR3 is TGCAGTGCTTTTCGGGGGGACAGCACAGATACGCAGTATTTT. This chain joins TRBV20-1 and TRBJ2-3; 7 positions match TRBD2. This CDR3 contains 14 residues. Germline V gene sequence: CDR1 DFQATT, CDR2 SNEGSKA (reference sequence). Unmatched junction bases numbered 5, after V lost 5 bases and J lost 0 bases.

The chain combines TRBV15 with TRBJ1-4; the D is unclear. The ends were cut back, 1 base at V and 2 bases at J, with 5 bases in the middle. The CDR3 is 14 amino acids. Germline V gene sequence: CDR1 LNHNV, CDR2 YYDKDF (reference sequence). CDR3 coding DNA: TGTGCCACCAGCAGAGCTGGGACTAATGAAAAACTGTTTTTT. Its protein is CATSRAGTNEKLFF.

CDR3 coding DNA: TGTGCCAGCAGTCTACAGATGTCCTACGAGCAGTACTTC. It codes for CASSLQMSYEQYF. The chain employs TRBV6-6 and TRBJ2-7; D is ambiguous. This CDR3 contains 13 residues. The germline gives CDR1 MNHNY, CDR2 SVGAGI (reference sequence). Deletions cut 5 bases from V and 1 base from J, with 9 bases between.

This CDR3 is CSSWASSYNEQFF. In DNA form, the CDR3 reads TGCAGCTCCTGGGCCTCCTCGTACAATGAGCAGTTCTTC. The genes are TRBV20-1 and TRBJ2-1, with no clear D. The CDR3 is 13 amino acids. CDR1 is DFQATT and CDR2 is SNEGSKA in the germline V gene (reference sequence).

V gene TRBV5-1 combines with J gene TRBJ2-7; TRBD1 agrees at 9 bases. This CDR3 region has 19 residues. V trimming: 0 bases; J trimming: 0 bases; junction bases outside the gene matches: 13. Germline CDR1 is SGHRS and CDR2 is YFSETQ. CDR3 coding DNA: TGCGCCAGCAGCTTGGAGTTCCCGGGACAGGGAGCAGACTCCTACGAGCAGTACTTC. Translation gives CASSLEFPGQGADSYEQYF.